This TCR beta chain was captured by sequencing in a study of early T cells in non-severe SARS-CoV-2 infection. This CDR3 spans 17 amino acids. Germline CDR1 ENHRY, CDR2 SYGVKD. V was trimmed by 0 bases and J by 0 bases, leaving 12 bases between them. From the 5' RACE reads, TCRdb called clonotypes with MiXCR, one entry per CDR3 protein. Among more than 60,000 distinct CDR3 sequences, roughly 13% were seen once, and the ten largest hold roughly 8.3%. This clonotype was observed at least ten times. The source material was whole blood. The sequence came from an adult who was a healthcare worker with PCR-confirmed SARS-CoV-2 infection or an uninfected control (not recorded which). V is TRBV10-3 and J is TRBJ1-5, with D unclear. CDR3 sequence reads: CAISESWPADSNQPQHF. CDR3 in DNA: TGTGCCATCAGTGAGTCGTGGCCAGCCGATAGCAATCAGCCCCAGCATTTT.